This T cell receptor (beta chain) was observed in a study of CD4 T cells in relation to SARS-CoV-2 and coronaviruses. The V and J ends lost 5 bases and 1 base respectively, with 1 base between them. The CDR3 extends over 11 amino acids. Germline-derived CDR1 and CDR2 are SEHNR and FQNEAQ (reference sequence). Sequenced by immunoSEQ multiplex PCR; TCRdb stores in-frame clones only, minus some. The table records around 56,000 clones, 70% to 90% of them present only once. The unexposed donors gave CD4+ T cells in about 2011-2019, prior to COVID-19. Cryopreserved PBMCs were CD4-enriched, then split into naive and memory cells.

This TCR was recovered from a human donor in good health. The sample was memory CD4+ T cells from PBMCs. The gene calls are TRBV7-9 and TRBJ2-3; D gene ambiguous. The CDR3 region is CASSRTDTQYF. DNA for the CDR3: TGTGCCAGCAGCCGCACAGATACGCAGTATTTT.